Sequencing of this TCR beta chain was carried out in a study of cytomegalovirus exposure and HLA in healthy donors. The study's findings and limits: Previously analyzed data showed that most TCR beta V segments were productive at a frequency of about 87% or about 30%. It is likely that the observed cluster of highly shared sequence variants was a sequencing artifact. With further analysis later on, most CMV-associated TCR beta chains appeared HLA-restricted.

Regarding donors, all were healthy bone marrow donors. As for this clone: Antigen specificity is unknown.

PCR was performed using 60 Vbeta and 13 Jbeta primers. Assay: immunoSEQ multiplex PCR; the TCRdb copy retains only in-frame clones and omits some. The sample carries fewer than 200,000 clones, about 80% recorded once. This CDR3 is 12 amino acids long. CDR1 is SSHAT, CDR2 FNYEAQ, per germline (reference sequence). Sequences were obtained from PBMCs. The TCR comes from a woman younger than 45 in good health and CMV-seronegative. The chain has TRBV7-7 and TRBJ2-1, with TRBD2 as a possible D gene (6 bases). The CDR3 bases are TGTGCTACCGCTAGGACTAACAATGAGCAGTTCTTC. Protein product: CATARTNNEQFF.